The TCR beta chain described here comes from a study of blood T cell repertoires in COVID-19. About the study: Nucleic acid was either cDNA or gDNA, and it came from T cells, B-cell-depleted T cells, or PBMCs.

J was trimmed by 0 bases and V by 4 bases; bases with no gene match: 11. The germline V gene encodes CDR1 MNHEY and CDR2 SVGEGT. The CDR3 extends over 20 amino acids. Method: immunoSEQ multiplex PCR; TCRdb's copy keeps in-frame clones and lacks some. The repertoire holds about 70,000 clones, with 85% to 90% as singletons. The chain links TRBV6-2 or TRBV6-3 to TRBJ2-1; 14 bases align to TRBD2. Material for sequencing was peripheral blood. The receptor was isolated from a man of 80 years or more with acute or convalescent COVID-19. The CDR3 DNA follows: TGTGCCAGCAGTTTCACCCGGACTAGCGGGGGGTCCAGCTCCTACAATGAGCAGTTCTTC. Translating gives CASSFTRTSGGSSSYNEQFF.